The 18 T cell receptor beta chains given below trace back to one sample, sequenced in a study of Ad26.COV2.S vaccination and SARS-CoV-2 variants. Assay: immunoSEQ multiplex PCR; the TCRdb copy retains only in-frame clones and omits some. The table has some 450,000 clones, roughly 91% seen once. The treatment is: 15 to 20 received Ad26.COV2.S at low or high dose, single or two shots; about five received placebo; per-sample allocation not given. Samples analyzed were those drawn on day 63 after the first vaccine or placebo injection. Specimen: peripheral blood, collected in a trial of Ad26.COV2.S vaccine versus placebo. These TCRs come from a person between 18 and 65 years old who received the Ad26.COV2.S COVID-19 vaccine or a placebo.

The V call is TRBV20-1, the J call TRBJ2-3; 9 bases are shared with TRBD2. The V segment lost 3 bases and the J segment 5 bases; nucleotides outside the gene matches: 9. This CDR3 contains 15 residues. Germline-derived CDR1 and CDR2 are DFQATT and SNEGSKA (reference sequence). The CDR3 reads CSASPWGGREDTQYF. The DNA of the CDR3 is TGCAGTGCTAGTCCATGGGGCGGGAGGGAAGATACGCAGTATTTT.

V usage is TRBV7-2 and J usage is TRBJ2-1; a weak D match, TRBD2 (6 bases). Trimming removed 1 base from V and 5 bases from J, with 15 bases in between. The CDR3 loop spans 16 amino acids. In germline, CDR1 is SGHTA, CDR2 FQGNSA. The CDR3 bases are TGTGCCAGCAGCTTAGTGCTGGGACTCGAAAACAATGAGCAGTTCTTC. Its translation is CASSLVLGLENNEQFF.

The chain is built from TRBV28 and TRBJ2-5; D might be TRBD2 (6 bases). The CDR3 has 13 residues. Germline V lookup: CDR1 MDHEN, CDR2 SYDVKM. V lost 2 bases and J 7 bases, leaving 11 bases between the germline ends. For the CDR3, the DNA is TGTGCCAGCAGTTTAACGGGAGAAGGGACCCAGTACTTC. This sequence encodes CASSLTGEGTQYF. Full variable domain (missing parts from reference TRBV28 and TRBJ2-5): DVKVTQSSRYLVKRTGEKVFLECVQDMDHENMFWYRQDPGLGLRLIYFSYDVKMKEKGDIPEGYSVSREKKERFSLILESASTNQTSMYLCASSLTGEGTQYFGPGTRLLVL.

Comment on this clone: Other DNA sequences of this sample code for an identical CDR3. The V and J genes are TRBV7-8 and TRBJ2-7; D is perhaps TRBD2 (6 bases). Trimming cost V 0 bases and J 0 bases, with 9 bases left between them. Looked up from germline, CDR1 is SGHVS and CDR2 is FQNEAQ. The CDR3 consists of 15 residues. In DNA, the CDR3 is TGTGCCAGCAGCTTAGCGGGAGGAAGCTCCTACGAGCAGTACTTC. Amino acid sequence: CASSLAGGSSYEQYF.

The chain joins TRBV19 to TRBJ2-1; D is unclear. V was clipped by 6 bases and J by 0 bases, with 12 bases between them. The CDR3 loop spans 15 amino acids. Germline lookup yields CDR1 LNHDA and CDR2 SQIVND (reference sequence). The CDR3 sequence is CASSDMESSYNEQFF. The CDR3 DNA is TGTGCCAGTAGCGATATGGAGAGCTCCTACAATGAGCAGTTCTTC.

The rearrangement joins TRBV3-1 (or the pseudogene TRBV3-2) to TRBJ2-1; TRBD2 aligns across 10 bases. V lost 0 bases, J lost 10 bases, and 9 bases stayed unmatched. Germline V gene lookup returns CDR1 LGHDT and CDR2 YNNKEL (reference sequence). This CDR3 spans 16 amino acids. The CDR3 loop is CASSQDSTSGKGEQFF. The CDR3 DNA reads as TGTGCCAGCAGCCAAGATAGTACTAGCGGGAAAGGGGAGCAGTTCTTC.

V is TRBV6-5 and J is TRBJ2-1; D is unclear. CDR3 length equals 13 residues. V lost 8 bases, J lost 6 bases, and 14 bases lay in between. Germline V gene lookup returns CDR1 MNHEY and CDR2 SVGAGI. The CDR3 sequence: CASSPGRINEQFF. The CDR3 nucleotides are TGTGCCAGCTCCCCTGGGCGCATCAATGAGCAGTTCTTC.

This clone was counted a single time. The V and J genes are TRBV3-1 (or the pseudogene TRBV3-2) and TRBJ1-4; no clear D gene. CDR1 is LGHDT, CDR2 YNNKEL, per germline (reference sequence). Trimming took off 1 base at V and 4 bases at J, with 13 bases between the two ends. This CDR3 is built from 16 residues. The CDR3 DNA sequence: TGTGCCAGCAGCCAAGGAATACAAGGTAGTAATGAAAAACTGTTTTTT. Amino acids: CASSQGIQGSNEKLFF.

The rearrangement joins TRBV11-3 to TRBJ2-5; weak D call: TRBD1 (5 bases). Germline V gene sequence: CDR1 SGHNT, CDR2 YENEEA. The V and J ends lost 0 bases and 5 bases respectively, with 13 bases between them. This CDR3 comprises 15 residues. CDR3 sequence reads: CASSLEAGPWETQYF. The DNA of the CDR3 is TGTGCCAGCAGCTTAGAGGCAGGGCCCTGGGAGACCCAGTACTTC. Filled out from reference TRBV11-3 and TRBJ2-5, the complete variable domain reads EAGVVQSPRYKIIEKKQPVAFWCNPISGHNTLYWYLQNLGQGPELLIRYENEEAVDDSQLPKDRFSAERLKGVDSTLKIQPAELGDSAVYLCASSLEAGPWETQYFGPGTRLLVL.

This clone was observed a single time. The chain couples TRBV6-2 or TRBV6-3 to TRBJ1-3, with unresolved D. Deletions cut 2 bases from V and 0 bases from J, with 8 bases between. In germline, CDR1 is MNHEY, CDR2 SVGEGT. CDR3 length: 15 amino acids. The CDR3 DNA sequence: TGTGCCAGCAGTTACAGCCGGAGCTCTGGAAACACCATATATTTT. Translated: CASSYSRSSGNTIYF.

The chain employs TRBV5-1 and TRBJ2-1, with no clear D. The CDR3 has 12 residues. The V gene lost 5 bases and the J gene lost 7 bases, with 10 bases spanning the gap. Germline V gene sequence: CDR1 SGHRS, CDR2 YFSETQ. This CDR3 is CASRYGRNEQFF. In DNA, the CDR3 is TGCGCCAGCAGATACGGCCGAAATGAGCAGTTCTTC.

The chain links TRBV20-1 to TRBJ1-5; possibly TRBD1 for D (6 bases). CDR1 and CDR2 (germline): DFQATT, SNEGSKA (reference sequence). Trimming left V 3 bases short and J 4 bases short, with 13 bases between. The CDR3 covers 14 residues. The CDR3 DNA is TGCAGTGCTAGTCCTACAGGGCCAAATCAGCCCCAGCATTTT. Amino acids: CSASPTGPNQPQHF.

This clone was counted only a few times. The rearrangement uses TRBV7-8 and TRBJ2-2, with D unresolved. CDR3 length: 15 amino acids. Germline V gene data show CDR1 as SGHVS and CDR2 as FQNEAQ. V was cut by 2 bases and J by 0 bases, with 7 bases left in between. Here the CDR3 reads CASSLTFANTGELFF. CDR3 bases: TGTGCCAGCAGCTTAACGTTCGCGAACACCGGGGAGCTGTTTTTT.

As to this clone: A junction end diverges from the germline sequence, so it may reflect a read error. The chain has TRBV6-6 and TRBJ1-4; unclear D gene. The CDR3 is made up of 15 amino acids. Germline V gene sequence: CDR1 MNHNY, CDR2 SVGAGI (reference sequence). In DNA form, the CDR3 reads TGTGCCAGCAGTAGGCCTACCGTATCCGGTGAAAAACTGCTTTTT. Protein: CASSRPTVSGEKLLF.

The table lists this clone with a few counts. The chain joins TRBV2 to TRBJ2-2; D is possibly TRBD2 (6 bases). The V and J ends lost 7 bases and 0 bases respectively, with 9 bases between them. Germline-derived CDR1 and CDR2 are SNHLY and FYNNEI. The CDR3 loop spans 14 amino acids. CDR3 loop: CASTGEANTGELFF. For the CDR3, the DNA is TGTGCCAGCACGGGGGAGGCGAACACCGGGGAGCTGTTTTTT. Supplemented by reference TRBV2 and TRBJ2-2, the full variable domain reads EPEVTQTPSHQVTQMGQEVILRCVPISNHLYFYWYRQILGQKVEFLVSFYNNEISEKSEIFDDQFSVERPDGSNFTLKIRSTKLEDSAMYFCASTGEANTGELFFGEGSRLTVL.

The V gene is TRBV4-2, the J gene TRBJ1-6, with D perhaps TRBD1 (5 bases). CDR3 size: 15 residues. The V gene's germline CDR1 is LGHNA and CDR2 YNFKEQ. V was shortened by 0 bases and J by 6 bases, with 9 bases between the two germline ends. This CDR3 is CASSQDVTANSPLHF. The CDR3 DNA sequence: TGTGCCAGCAGCCAAGATGTGACAGCTAATTCACCCCTCCACTTT.

The J gene is TRBJ2-1, the V gene TRBV4-3; 9 nucleotides align to TRBD2. V lost 4 bases, J lost 4 bases, and 2 bases stayed unmatched. This CDR3 contains 14 residues. Germline-derived CDR1 and CDR2 are LGHNA and YSLEER. Here the CDR3 DNA reads TGCGCCAGCAGCCCCCTAGCGGGATACAATGAGCAGTTCTTC. Translating it yields CASSPLAGYNEQFF.

The rearrangement joins TRBV18 to TRBJ2-3; 8 bases line up with TRBD1. This CDR3 contains 16 residues. The V gene end was trimmed by 4 bases and the J gene end by 3 bases; junction bases not matched to a gene: 9. CDR1 is KGHSH, CDR2 LQKENI, per germline. The CDR3 reads CASSLDRGRSTDTQYF. CDR3 sequence (DNA): TGTGCCAGCTCACTAGACAGGGGAAGGAGTACAGATACGCAGTATTTT.